The present T cell receptor beta chain was sequenced within a study of blood T cell repertoires in COVID-19. In the study overall: Specimens from acute and convalescent COVID-19 originated in the United States, Italy and Spain. T cells, B-cell-depleted T cells, or PBMCs provided the cDNA or gDNA that served as material.

Germline assignment: CDR1 SGHRS and CDR2 YFSETQ. This CDR3 contains 17 residues. V gave up 4 bases and J gave up 0 bases; unmatched junction bases: 12. Per the original methods: Amplifying reference gene primers gave estimates of nucleated cell counts. Some clones are missing from TCRdb's copy, which holds only in-frame ones; the method was immunoSEQ multiplex PCR. The DNA gave D and trimming, while V, J and clone size come from that table. In the table there are over 100,000 clones, more than 85% of which are singletons. The receptor was isolated from a human donor with acute or convalescent COVID-19. The donor label of this sample is uncertain. Sequencing was done on a sample of peripheral blood. The chain is built from TRBV5-1 and TRBJ2-5; 7 positions match TRBD2. The CDR3 DNA follows: TGCGCCAGCAGCATTATACCTACCGGGACTAACCAAGAGACCCAGTACTTC. Protein sequence: CASSIIPTGTNQETQYF.